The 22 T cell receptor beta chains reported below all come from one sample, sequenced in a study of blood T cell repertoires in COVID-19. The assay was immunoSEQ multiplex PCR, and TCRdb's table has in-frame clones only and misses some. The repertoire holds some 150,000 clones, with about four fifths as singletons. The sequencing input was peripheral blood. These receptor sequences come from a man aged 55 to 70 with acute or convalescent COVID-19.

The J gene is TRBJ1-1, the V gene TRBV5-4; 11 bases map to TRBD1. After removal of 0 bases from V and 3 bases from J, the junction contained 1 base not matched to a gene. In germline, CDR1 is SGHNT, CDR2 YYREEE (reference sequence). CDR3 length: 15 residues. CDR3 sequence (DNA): TGTGCCAGCAGCTTGGGGGGACAGGGGGACACTGAAGCTTTCTTT. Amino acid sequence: CASSLGGQGDTEAFF. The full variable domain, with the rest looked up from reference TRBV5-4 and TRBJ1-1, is ETGVTQSPTHLIKTRGQQVTLRCSSQSGHNTVSWYQQALGQGPQFIFQYYREEENGRGNFPPRFSGLQFPNYSSELNVNALELDDSALYLCASSLGGQGDTEAFFGQGTRLTVV.

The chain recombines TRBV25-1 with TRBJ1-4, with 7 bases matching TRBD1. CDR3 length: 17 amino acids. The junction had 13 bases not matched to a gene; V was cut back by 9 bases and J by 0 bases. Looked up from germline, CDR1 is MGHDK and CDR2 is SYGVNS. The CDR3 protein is CARGEGGQAPTNEKLFF. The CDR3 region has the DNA TGTGCCAGAGGAGAGGGTGGACAGGCCCCAACTAATGAAAAACTGTTTTTT.

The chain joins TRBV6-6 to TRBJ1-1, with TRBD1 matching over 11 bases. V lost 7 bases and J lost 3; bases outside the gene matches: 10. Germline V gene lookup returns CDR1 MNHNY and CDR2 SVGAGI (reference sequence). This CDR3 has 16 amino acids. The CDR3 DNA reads TGTGCCAGCATTAATCCCCCGGGACAGGGGGACACTGAAGCTTTCTTT. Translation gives CASINPPGQGDTEAFF.

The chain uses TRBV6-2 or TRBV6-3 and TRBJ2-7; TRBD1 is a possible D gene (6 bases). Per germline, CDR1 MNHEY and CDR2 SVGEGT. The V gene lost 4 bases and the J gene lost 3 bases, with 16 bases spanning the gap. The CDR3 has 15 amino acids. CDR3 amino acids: CASSSLRDKNYEQYF. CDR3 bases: TGTGCCAGCAGTTCACTTAGGGACAAAAACTACGAGCAGTACTTC.

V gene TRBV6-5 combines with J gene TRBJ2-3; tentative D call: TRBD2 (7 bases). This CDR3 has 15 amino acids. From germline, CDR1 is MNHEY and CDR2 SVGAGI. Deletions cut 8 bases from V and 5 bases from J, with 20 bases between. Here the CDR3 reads CASRLGGGSGDTQYF. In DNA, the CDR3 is TGTGCCAGCCGGTTGGGGGGGGGCTCAGGAGATACGCAGTATTTT.

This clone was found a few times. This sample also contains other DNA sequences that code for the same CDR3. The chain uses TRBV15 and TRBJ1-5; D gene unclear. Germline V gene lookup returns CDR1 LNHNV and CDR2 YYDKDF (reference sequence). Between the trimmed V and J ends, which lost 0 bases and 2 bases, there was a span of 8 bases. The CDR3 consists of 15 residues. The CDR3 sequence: CATSRDPGGNQPQHF. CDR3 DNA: TGTGCCACCAGCAGAGACCCCGGGGGCAATCAGCCCCAGCATTTT.

CDR3 protein: CASSLNRGTGDGYTF. In DNA form, the CDR3 reads TGTGCCAGCAGCCTCAACAGAGGGACAGGGGATGGCTACACCTTC. The chain links TRBV3-1 (or the pseudogene TRBV3-2) to TRBJ1-2; 10 nucleotides line up with TRBD1. V shed 4 bases, J shed 6 bases, and the junction held 8 bases outside the gene matches. The CDR3 loop spans 15 amino acids. The germline V gene has CDR1 LGHDT and CDR2 YNNKEL (reference sequence).

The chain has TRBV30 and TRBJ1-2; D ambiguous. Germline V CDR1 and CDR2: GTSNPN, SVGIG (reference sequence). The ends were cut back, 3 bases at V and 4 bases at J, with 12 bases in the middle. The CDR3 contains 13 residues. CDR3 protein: CAWRGPASYGYTF. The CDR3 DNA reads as TGTGCCTGGAGGGGCCCCGCCAGCTATGGCTACACCTTC.

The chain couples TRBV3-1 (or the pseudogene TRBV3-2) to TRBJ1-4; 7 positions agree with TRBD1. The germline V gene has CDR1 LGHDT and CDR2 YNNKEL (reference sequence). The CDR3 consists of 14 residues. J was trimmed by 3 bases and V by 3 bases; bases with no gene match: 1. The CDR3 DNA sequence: TGTGCCAGCAGCCAGAGGGGGCCTAATGAAAAACTGTTTTTT. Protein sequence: CASSQRGPNEKLFF.

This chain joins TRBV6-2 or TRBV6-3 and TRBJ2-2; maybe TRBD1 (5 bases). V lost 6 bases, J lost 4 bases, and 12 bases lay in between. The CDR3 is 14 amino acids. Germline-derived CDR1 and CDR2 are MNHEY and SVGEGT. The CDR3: CASSEDRLTGELFF. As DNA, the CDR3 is TGTGCCAGCAGCGAAGACAGACTCACCGGGGAGCTGTTTTTT.

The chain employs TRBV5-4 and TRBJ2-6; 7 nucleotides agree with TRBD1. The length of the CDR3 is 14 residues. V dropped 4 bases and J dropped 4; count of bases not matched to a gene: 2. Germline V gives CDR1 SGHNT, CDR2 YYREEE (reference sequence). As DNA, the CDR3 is TGTGCCAGCAGCATGGACAGGGGGGCCAACGTCCTGACTTTC. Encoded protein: CASSMDRGANVLTF.

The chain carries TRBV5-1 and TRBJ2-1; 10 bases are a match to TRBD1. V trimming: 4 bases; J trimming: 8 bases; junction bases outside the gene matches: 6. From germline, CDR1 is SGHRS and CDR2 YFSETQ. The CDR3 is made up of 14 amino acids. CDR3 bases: TGCGCCAGCAGCCCACTAGGGACAGGGGATGAGCAGTTCTTC. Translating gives CASSPLGTGDEQFF.

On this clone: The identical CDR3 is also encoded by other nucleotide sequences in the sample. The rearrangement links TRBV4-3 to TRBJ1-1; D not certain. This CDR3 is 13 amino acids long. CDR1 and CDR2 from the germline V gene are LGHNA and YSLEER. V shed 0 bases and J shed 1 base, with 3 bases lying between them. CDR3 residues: CASSQDRNTEAFF. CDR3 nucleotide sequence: TGCGCCAGCAGCCAAGATAGGAACACTGAAGCTTTCTTT.

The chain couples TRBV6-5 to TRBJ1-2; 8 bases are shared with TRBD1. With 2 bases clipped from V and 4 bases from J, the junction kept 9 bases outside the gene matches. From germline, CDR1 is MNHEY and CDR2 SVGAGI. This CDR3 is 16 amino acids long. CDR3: CASSYHRAGGAYGYTF. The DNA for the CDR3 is TGTGCCAGCAGTTACCACCGGGCAGGGGGCGCCTATGGCTACACCTTC.

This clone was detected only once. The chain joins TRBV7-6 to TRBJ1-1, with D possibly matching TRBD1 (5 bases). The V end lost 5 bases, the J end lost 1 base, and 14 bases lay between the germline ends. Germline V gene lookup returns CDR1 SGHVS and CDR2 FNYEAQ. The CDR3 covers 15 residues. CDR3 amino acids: CASSPTGTPNTEAFF. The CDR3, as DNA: TGTGCCAGCAGCCCCACCGGGACTCCGAACACTGAAGCTTTCTTT. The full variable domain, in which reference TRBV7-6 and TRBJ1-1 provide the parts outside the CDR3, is GAGVSQSPRYKVTKRGQDVALRCDPISGHVSLYWYRQALGQGPEFLTYFNYEAQQDKSGLPNDRFSAERPEGSISTLTIQRTEQRDSAMYRCASSPTGTPNTEAFFGQGTRLTVV.

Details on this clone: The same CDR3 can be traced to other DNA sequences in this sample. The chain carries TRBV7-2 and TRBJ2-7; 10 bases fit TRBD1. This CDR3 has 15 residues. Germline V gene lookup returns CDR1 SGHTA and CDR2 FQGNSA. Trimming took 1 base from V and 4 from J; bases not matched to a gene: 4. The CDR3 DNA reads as TGTGCCAGCAGCTTAGGACAGGGGGCCCCATACGAGCAGTACTTC. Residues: CASSLGQGAPYEQYF.

CDR3 residues: CASSTGSGFEQFF. Here the CDR3 DNA reads TGTGCCAGCAGCACCGGATCCGGGTTTGAGCAGTTCTTC. J is TRBJ2-1 and V is TRBV12-3 or TRBV12-4; D uncertain. CDR3 length equals 13 residues. Trimming took 6 bases from V and 9 from J, leaving 15 bases between them.

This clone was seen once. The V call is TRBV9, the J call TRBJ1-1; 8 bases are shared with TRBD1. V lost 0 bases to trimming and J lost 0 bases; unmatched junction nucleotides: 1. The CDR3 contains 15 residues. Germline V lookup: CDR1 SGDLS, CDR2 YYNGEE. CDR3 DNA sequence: TGTGCCAGCAGCGTAGGGGGACAGGTGAACACTGAAGCTTTCTTT. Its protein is CASSVGGQVNTEAFF.

The CDR3 loop reads CASSRGWVGDTQYF. CDR3 coding DNA: TGTGCCAGTAGCCGAGGCTGGGTCGGAGATACGCAGTATTTT. The chain couples TRBV19 to TRBJ2-3; no clear D. The germline V gene encodes CDR1 LNHDA and CDR2 SQIVND (reference sequence). This CDR3 is 14 amino acids long. V was clipped by 6 bases and J by 5 bases, with 15 bases between them.

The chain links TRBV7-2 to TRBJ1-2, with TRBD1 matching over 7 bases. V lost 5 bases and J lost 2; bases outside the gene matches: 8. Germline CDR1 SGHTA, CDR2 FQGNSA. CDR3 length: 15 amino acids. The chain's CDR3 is CASSPQPTGNYGYTF. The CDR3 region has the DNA TGTGCCAGCAGCCCCCAACCGACAGGGAACTATGGCTACACCTTC.

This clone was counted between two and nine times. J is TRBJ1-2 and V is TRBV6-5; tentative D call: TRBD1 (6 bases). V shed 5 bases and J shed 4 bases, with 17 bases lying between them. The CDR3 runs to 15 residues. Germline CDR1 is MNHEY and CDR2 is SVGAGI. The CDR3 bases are TGTGCCAGCAGTCTGGACAGCCGGCCTACCTATGGCTACACCTTC. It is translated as CASSLDSRPTYGYTF.

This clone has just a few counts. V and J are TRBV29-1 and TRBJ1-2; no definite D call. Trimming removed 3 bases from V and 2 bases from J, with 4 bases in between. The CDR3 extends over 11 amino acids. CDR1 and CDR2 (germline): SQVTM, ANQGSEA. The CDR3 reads CSVDKNYGYTF. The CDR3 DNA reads TGCAGCGTTGACAAAAACTATGGCTACACCTTC.